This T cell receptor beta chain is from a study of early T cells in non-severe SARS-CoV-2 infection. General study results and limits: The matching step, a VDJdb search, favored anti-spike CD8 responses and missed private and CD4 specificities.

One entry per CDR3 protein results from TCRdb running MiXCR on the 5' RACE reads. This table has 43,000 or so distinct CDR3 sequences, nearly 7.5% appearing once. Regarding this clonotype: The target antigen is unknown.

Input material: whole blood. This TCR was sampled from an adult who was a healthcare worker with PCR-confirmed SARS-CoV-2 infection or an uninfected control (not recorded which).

CDR3 sequence reads: CSARDRTEVHEKLFF. CDR3 in DNA: TGCAGTGCTAGAGATCGGACGGAGGTGCACGAAAAACTGTTTTTT. The chain employs TRBV20-1 and TRBJ1-4; D remains ambiguous. Trimming took off 0 bases at V and 8 bases at J, with 16 bases between the two ends. The CDR3 spans 15 residues. Germline V gene data show CDR1 as DFQATT and CDR2 as SNEGSKA (reference sequence).